Presented here are 20 T cell receptor beta chains from one specimen sequenced in a study of molecular identifiers for immune sequencing clone quantification. Via MiXCR, TCRdb re-called the PCR reads, giving one row per CDR3 protein. The top ten hold around 0.84% of the sample, which has 490,000 or so distinct CDR3 sequences, around 21% seen once. Sequenced input: naive CD8+ T cells from blood, with Jurkat cell RNA spiked in. Noted subset: FACS-sorted CD8+CD4-CCR7+CD45RA+ naive T cells. The receptor source for this set is a human donor in good health. Some libraries in this study had Jurkat cell RNA spiked in.

This clonotype was found many times. The genes are TRBV7-9 and TRBJ1-1; no clear D. The CDR3 totals 15 residues. Per the germline V gene, CDR1 is SEHNR and CDR2 is FQNEAQ (reference sequence). The ends were cut back, 3 bases at V and 1 base at J, with 12 bases in the middle. CDR3 DNA sequence: TGTGCCAGCAGCTTTCCCCCTACAAAGAACACTGAAGCTTTCTTT. Translation gives CASSFPPTKNTEAFF.

This clonotype has a count of ten or more. The gene calls are TRBV6-6 and TRBJ2-3; 11 bases align to TRBD2. CDR1 is MNHNY, CDR2 SVGAGI, per germline (reference sequence). The ends lost 1 base at V and 6 bases at J; junction bases unmatched: 3. This CDR3 is built from 15 residues. In DNA form, the CDR3 reads TGTGCCAGCAGTTACTTAGCGGGGGGGCGCGATACGCAGTATTTT. It encodes CASSYLAGGRDTQYF.

Regarding this clonotype: It is likely a read error, because the conserved phenylalanine at the end of the CDR3 is missing. This chain connects TRBV20-1 to TRBJ2-7; possible D gene TRBD1, 6 bases. Trimming took off 6 bases at V and 0 bases at J, with 18 bases between the two ends. Germline V gene lookup returns CDR1 DFQATT and CDR2 SNEGSKA (reference sequence). The CDR3 has 15 residues. In DNA form, the CDR3 reads TGCAGTGCCAGGGGATCAAGAGAGAACTCCTACGAGCAGTACTAC. Its translation: CSARGSRENSYEQYY.

This clonotype has at least ten counts. The chain employs TRBV7-9 and TRBJ2-7; the D is unclear. Germline V gene sequence: CDR1 SEHNR, CDR2 FQNEAQ (reference sequence). This CDR3 contains 12 residues. V was shortened by 1 base and J by 6 bases, with 7 bases between the two germline ends. The CDR3 bases are TGTGCCAGCAGCTTAGACAGTGGCGAGCAGTACTTC. Translating gives CASSLDSGEQYF.

The gene calls are TRBV6-5 and TRBJ2-5; TRBD1 matches at 8 bases. Per germline, CDR1 MNHEY and CDR2 SVGAGI. The CDR3 is made up of 14 amino acids. V dropped 5 bases and J dropped 4; count of bases not matched to a gene: 6. CDR3 region: CASSQTGVGETQYF. The CDR3 nucleotides read TGTGCCAGCAGTCAGACAGGGGTTGGAGAGACCCAGTACTTC.

This clonotype came up many times. The chain joins TRBV4-1 to TRBJ2-7, with D unresolved. This CDR3 is built from 13 residues. The V gene lost 0 bases and the J gene lost 1 base, with 4 bases spanning the gap. Germline V gene data show CDR1 as MGHRA and CDR2 as YSYEKL. CDR3 region: CASSQERSYEQYF. CDR3 sequence (DNA): TGCGCCAGCAGCCAAGAGCGGTCCTACGAGCAGTACTTC.

For this clonotype: Here the CDR3 omits its conserved ending phenylalanine or tryptophan, so a read error is the likely source. The genes are TRBV5-3 and TRBJ1-2; D may be TRBD1 (5 bases). TRBV5-3 is known as an ORF, though its function is uncertain. The CDR3 totals 14 residues. CDR3 residues: CASSFGAAPYGYTL. For the CDR3, the DNA is TGTGCCAGCAGCTTCGGGGCCGCACCCTATGGCTACACCCTC.

In this sample, this clonotype turned up many times. The J gene is TRBJ2-3, the V gene TRBV27; D unclear. The V and J ends lost 1 base and 2 bases respectively, with 16 bases between them. Germline V gene data show CDR1 as MNHEY and CDR2 as SMNVEV (reference sequence). The CDR3 is 17 residues long. The CDR3 sequence is CASSLLRPEPNTDTQYF. The CDR3 nucleotides are TGTGCCAGCAGTTTATTGAGGCCGGAGCCTAACACAGATACGCAGTATTTT.

The V gene is TRBV19, the J gene TRBJ1-1, with D possibly TRBD1 on 6 matching bases. CDR3 length equals 14 residues. The germline CDR1 and CDR2 sequences are LNHDA and SQIVND (reference sequence). Deletions cut 2 bases from V and 3 bases from J, with 10 bases between. In DNA form, the CDR3 reads TGTGCCAGTAGTATACAGGGGCTGTACACTGAAGCTTTCTTT. It translates to CASSIQGLYTEAFF. The full variable domain, completed using reference TRBV19 and TRBJ1-1, is DGGITQSPKYLFRKEGQNVTLSCEQNLNHDAMYWYRQDPGQGLRLIYYSQIVNDFQKGDIAEGYSVSREKKESFPLTVTSAQKNPTAFYLCASSIQGLYTEAFFGQGTRLTVV.

In its sample, this clonotype was seen a few times. This CDR3 reads CASSHDRGSGNTIYF. DNA for the CDR3: TGCGCCAGCAGCCACGACAGGGGCTCTGGAAACACCATATATTTT. The chain is built from TRBV5-1 and TRBJ1-3; 8 positions match TRBD1. J lost 0 bases, V lost 4 bases, and 3 bases had no gene match. Germline V gives CDR1 SGHRS, CDR2 YFSETQ. This CDR3 has 15 amino acids. Full variable domain (remainder filled in from reference TRBV5-1 and TRBJ1-3): KAGVTQTPRYLIKTRGQQVTLSCSPISGHRSVSWYQQTPGQGLQFLFEYFSETQRNKGNFPGRFSGRQFSNSRSEMNVSTLELGDSALYLCASSHDRGSGNTIYFGEGSWLTVV.

This clonotype occurred many times. The rearrangement uses TRBV5-4 and TRBJ1-1; 7 nucleotides agree with TRBD1. Germline loops: CDR1 SGHNT, CDR2 YYREEE (reference sequence). The CDR3 has 15 residues. V shed 3 bases, J shed 5 bases, and the junction held 10 bases outside the gene matches. The CDR3 region is CASSSLQTGQTEAFF. The CDR3 region has the DNA TGTGCCAGCAGCTCCTTACAGACAGGGCAGACTGAAGCTTTCTTT.

This sequence joins TRBV9 and TRBJ2-7; no clear D. Germline V lookup: CDR1 SGDLS, CDR2 YYNGEE. The V end lost 0 bases, the J end lost 0 bases, and 7 bases lay between the germline ends. CDR3 length: 14 amino acids. The CDR3 loop reads CASSVVDGSYEQYF. As DNA, the CDR3 is TGTGCCAGCAGCGTAGTGGACGGCTCCTACGAGCAGTACTTC.

This clonotype was picked up many times. The J gene is TRBJ2-3, the V gene TRBV27, with D possibly TRBD2 on 8 matching bases. This CDR3 spans 16 amino acids. Germline-derived CDR1 and CDR2 are MNHEY and SMNVEV (reference sequence). V was shortened by 4 bases and J by 4 bases, with 18 bases between the two germline ends. CDR3 residues: CASSSTGTRGPDTQYF. CDR3 DNA sequence: TGTGCCAGCAGTTCAACCGGGACTAGGGGGCCAGATACGCAGTATTTT.

V is TRBV6-2 or TRBV6-3 and J is TRBJ2-3; TRBD2 might be the D (5 bases). There are 14 residues in the CDR3. Germline loops: CDR1 MNHEY, CDR2 SVGEGT. V was clipped by 2 bases and J by 1 base, with 7 bases between them. The DNA for the CDR3 is TGTGCCAGCAGTTACCTAGCCGGCACAGATACGCAGTATTTT. Translating gives CASSYLAGTDTQYF.

The V call is TRBV7-3, the J call TRBJ1-1; D unresolved. This CDR3 contains 15 residues. Trimming took off 3 bases at V and 1 base at J, with 12 bases between the two ends. Looked up from germline, CDR1 is SGHTA and CDR2 is FQGTGA. The CDR3 sequence is CASSLTSTANTEAFF. CDR3 sequence (DNA): TGTGCCAGCAGCTTGACTTCCACAGCGAACACTGAAGCTTTCTTT.

Of note for this clonotype: The junction departs from the called germline gene at one end, perhaps through a read error. This sequence joins TRBV12-3 or TRBV12-4 and TRBJ2-3; D is ambiguous. CDR3 size: 14 residues. The chain's CDR3 is CASCLAASTDTQYF. The CDR3 DNA reads as TGTGCCAGCTGTTTAGCCGCCAGCACAGATACGCAGTATTTT.

This clonotype was recorded at least ten times. The V and J genes are TRBV29-1 and TRBJ2-5; TRBD2 matches 8 bases. The CDR3 contains 16 residues. CDR1 and CDR2 (germline): SQVTM, ANQGSEA. V trimming: 1 base; J trimming: 2 bases; junction bases outside the gene matches: 9. Here the CDR3 DNA reads TGCAGCGTTGAAGCCCCCGGGACTAGAAGGCAAGAGACCCAGTACTTC. Translation: CSVEAPGTRRQETQYF.

V gene TRBV4-1 combines with J gene TRBJ1-3; TRBD1 might be the D (6 bases). The length of the CDR3 is 15 residues. V was cut by 2 bases and J by 4 bases, with 12 bases left in between. Germline lookup yields CDR1 MGHRA and CDR2 YSYEKL. The CDR3 DNA follows: TGCGCCAGCAGCCAAAGCGGGGGGCGAGGAAACACCATATATTTT. This sequence encodes CASSQSGGRGNTIYF.

This clonotype was recorded at least ten times. The genes are TRBV7-9 and TRBJ2-2, with D maybe TRBD1 (5 bases). The CDR3 is 21 amino acids. The V end was cut by 2 bases, the J end by 0 bases, with 25 bases between. Looked up from germline, CDR1 is SEHNR and CDR2 is FQNEAQ (reference sequence). The chain's CDR3 is CASSLSVIGHAVFANTGELFF. DNA of the CDR3: TGTGCCAGCAGCTTAAGTGTGATTGGACATGCTGTCTTCGCGAACACCGGGGAGCTGTTTTTT.

This clonotype showed up just a few times. The CDR3 is CSAPDLAGVSSYNEQFF. The CDR3 DNA follows: TGCAGTGCCCCGGATCTTGCGGGGGTAAGCTCCTACAATGAGCAGTTCTTC. The J gene is TRBJ2-1, the V gene TRBV20-1, with 7 bases lining up with TRBD2. This CDR3 is 17 amino acids long. The germline CDR1 and CDR2 sequences are DFQATT and SNEGSKA (reference sequence). After removal of 6 bases from V and 0 bases from J, the junction contained 14 bases not matched to a gene.